The 6 T cell receptor beta chains listed next were all sequenced from one sample in a study of brain T cells in children with intractable seizures (dated by TCRdb to the early 2020s). Sample time point, as interpreted from the label and publication: blood from clinic visit 5 months post-surgery; TSC patient then seizure free. Library preparation employed the immunoSEQ multiplex PCR assay. Sourced from immuneACCESS, this table was stored by TCRdb with only in-frame sequences that have V and J called. A share of the clones is absent; for the studies checked, an unresolved V gene accounts for under half, and the remainder has no known explanation. The sample profile shows approximately 330,000 clones; roughly 93% of them were found once. The biggest ten clones account for roughly 5.8% of the sample. Material: peripheral blood, obtained less than 6 months after surgery. These receptors all stem from a boy in the first two years of life with tuberous sclerosis and intractable seizures.

V is TRBV2 and J is TRBJ1-5, with a weak D call TRBD1 (5 bases). Trimming pared 1 base from V and 7 bases from J, leaving 11 bases between. The CDR3 runs 14 residues. Germline CDR1 SNHLY, CDR2 FYNNEI. This CDR3 reads CASSEGQFGQPQHF. The CDR3 DNA reads TGTGCCAGCAGTGAAGGACAGTTTGGGCAGCCCCAGCATTTT.

This clone was counted a few times. The chain employs TRBV7-9 and TRBJ2-7, with a tentative D call TRBD1 (5 bases). V lost 1 base and J 6 bases, leaving 16 bases between the germline ends. Germline V gene lookup returns CDR1 SEHNR and CDR2 FQNEAQ (reference sequence). The CDR3 is 15 amino acids. The CDR3 DNA reads as TGTGCCAGCAGCTTAGGGTTAGGGGCGACGACCGAGCAGTACTTC. The encoded protein is CASSLGLGATTEQYF. The variable domain in full, with the rest retrieved from reference TRBV7-9 and TRBJ2-7, is DTGVSQNPRHKITKRGQNVTFRCDPISEHNRLYWYRQTLGQGPEFLTYFQNEAQLEKSRLLSDRFSAERPKGSFSTLEIQRTEQGDSAMYLCASSLGLGATTEQYFGPGTRLTVT.

Written as DNA, the CDR3 is TGTGCCAGCAGTTTAGTTTCCCTAAGGAACACCGGGGAGCTGTTTTTT. Protein product: CASSLVSLRNTGELFF. J is TRBJ2-2 and V is TRBV28; D ambiguous. This CDR3 region has 16 residues. The germline V gene has CDR1 MDHEN and CDR2 SYDVKM. V was pared by 2 bases and J by 1 base, with 11 bases between.

The chain couples TRBV5-4 to TRBJ1-6; a possible D gene is TRBD1 (6 bases). With 4 bases removed from V and 0 bases from J, the gap between germline ends came to 11 bases. CDR3 size: 16 residues. Germline values: CDR1 SGHNT, CDR2 YYREEE (reference sequence). The chain's CDR3 is CASSHRESSYNSPLHF. The CDR3 DNA sequence: TGTGCCAGCAGCCACAGGGAAAGCTCCTATAATTCACCCCTCCACTTT.

This chain connects TRBV2 to TRBJ2-7; D might be TRBD2 (6 bases). The V end lost 3 bases, the J end lost 6 bases, and 15 bases lay between the germline ends. The length of the CDR3 is 14 residues. The germline CDR1 and CDR2 sequences are SNHLY and FYNNEI. CDR3 DNA: TGTGCCAGCAGTGAGTCGGGGGACTTGGTCGAGCAGTACTTC. Its translation: CASSESGDLVEQYF.

The rearrangement uses TRBV27 and TRBJ2-1, with D perhaps TRBD2 (5 bases). CDR3 length: 14 amino acids. V shed 2 bases and J shed 6 bases, with 11 bases lying between them. Germline V CDR1 and CDR2: MNHEY, SMNVEV (reference sequence). The CDR3 nucleotides read TGTGCCAGCAGTTTACTCGGGATATCCAATGAGCAGTTCTTC. Its translation: CASSLLGISNEQFF.